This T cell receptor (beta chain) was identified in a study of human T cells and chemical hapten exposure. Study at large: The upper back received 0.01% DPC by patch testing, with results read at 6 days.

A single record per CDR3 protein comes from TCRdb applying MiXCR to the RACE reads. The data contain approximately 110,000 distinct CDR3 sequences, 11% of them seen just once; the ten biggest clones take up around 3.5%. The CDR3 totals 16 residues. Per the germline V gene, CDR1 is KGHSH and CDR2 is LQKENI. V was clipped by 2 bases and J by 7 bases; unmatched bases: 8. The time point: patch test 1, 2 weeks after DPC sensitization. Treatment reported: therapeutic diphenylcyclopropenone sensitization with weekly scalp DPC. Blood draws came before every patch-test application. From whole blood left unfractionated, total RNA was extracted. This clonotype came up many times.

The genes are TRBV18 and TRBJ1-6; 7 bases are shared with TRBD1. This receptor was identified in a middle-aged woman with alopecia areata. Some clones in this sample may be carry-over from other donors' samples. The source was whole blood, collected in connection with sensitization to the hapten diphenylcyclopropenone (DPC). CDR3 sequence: CASSPNSLQGNSPLHF. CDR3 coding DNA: TGTGCCAGCTCACCAAACTCTTTACAGGGGAATTCACCCCTCCACTTT.